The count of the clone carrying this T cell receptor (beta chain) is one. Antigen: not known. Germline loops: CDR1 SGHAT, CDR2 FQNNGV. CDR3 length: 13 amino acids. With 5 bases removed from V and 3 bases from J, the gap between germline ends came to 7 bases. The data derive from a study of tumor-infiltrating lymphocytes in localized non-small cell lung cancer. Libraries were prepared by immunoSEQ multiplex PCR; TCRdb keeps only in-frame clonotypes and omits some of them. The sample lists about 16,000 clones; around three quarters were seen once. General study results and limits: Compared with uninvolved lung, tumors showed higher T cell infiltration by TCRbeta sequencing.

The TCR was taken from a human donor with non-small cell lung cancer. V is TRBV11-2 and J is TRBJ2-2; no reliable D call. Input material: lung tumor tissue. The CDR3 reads CASSLRDTGELFF. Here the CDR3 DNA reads TGTGCCAGCAGCCTTCGCGACACCGGGGAGCTGTTTTTT.